Listed below are T cell receptor beta chains from one sample, sequenced in a study of cytomegalovirus exposure and HLA in healthy donors. Only in-frame clones appear in the TCRdb table, and some are missing; sequencing was by immunoSEQ multiplex PCR. The table includes 150,000 to 200,000 clones, just over 75% detected once. Material: PBMCs. The source is a woman aged 25-40 years in good health and CMV-seropositive. Each CDR3 is given with its conserved first and last residue. D genes are given only for firm matches. For some rows the clone size is stated as once, few or many, or as a class when expanded; others skip it.

D gene,clone size,V gene,J gene,CDR3 DNA,CDR3 protein
-,-,TRBV9,TRBJ2-5,TGTGCCAGCAGCGTCGGAGGGAGGGGGGGGGAGACCCAGTACTTC,CASSVGGRGGETQYF
TRBD1,-,TRBV11-2,TRBJ1-2,TGTGCCAGCAGCTCTAAGACAGGGGGCTTGGGCTACACCTTC,CASSSKTGGLGYTF
TRBD1,-,TRBV28,TRBJ1-1,TGTGCCAGCAGATGGACAGGGGCCAACACTGAAGCTTTCTTT,CASRWTGANTEAFF
TRBD2,-,TRBV15,TRBJ2-1,TGTGCCACCAGCAGAGGAATAGCGGGAGTCAATGAGCAGTTCTTC,CATSRGIAGVNEQFF
-,-,TRBV4-2,TRBJ2-3,TGTGCCAGCAGCCAACCCCCAGGGCAGTTCCTTCGCACAGATACGCAGTATTTT,CASSQPPGQFLRTDTQYF
-,-,TRBV30,TRBJ1-2,TGTGCCAAAGAAGGGGATCCCTCCTTGAATGGCTACACCTTC,CAKEGDPSLNGYTF
TRBD1,-,TRBV7-6,TRBJ2-7,TGTGCCAGCAGCTGGGGACAGGGGTTGGGCTACGAGCAGTACTTC,CASSWGQGLGYEQYF
-,-,TRBV9,TRBJ2-1,TGTGCCAGCAGCGTATCAGGTAATGAGCAGTTCTTC,CASSVSGNEQFF
-,few,TRBV28,TRBJ1-5,TGTGCCAGCAGCGGAACAGGGCGAGATCAGCCCCAGCATTTT,CASSGTGRDQPQHF
TRBD1,-,TRBV7-9,TRBJ1-3,TGTGCCAGCAGCCCCGGGACAGGGGCAACTGGAAACACCATATATTTT,CASSPGTGATGNTIYF
TRBD2,-,TRBV27,TRBJ2-7,TGTGCCAGCAGTTTATCGCTAGCGGAGTCCTACGAGCAGTACTTC,CASSLSLAESYEQYF
TRBD2,-,TRBV9,TRBJ2-3,TGTGCCAGCAGCGTAGACGGGGGGAGATTCCCAGATACGCAGTATTTT,CASSVDGGRFPDTQYF
-,-,TRBV7-9,TRBJ1-5,TGTGCCAGCAGCAGCCAGGGCAATCAGCCCCAGCATTTT,CASSSQGNQPQHF
TRBD2,-,TRBV11-3,TRBJ2-5,TGTGCCAGCAGCCCCGGGTTCGGGCGGGAGATAGAGACCCAGTACTTC,CASSPGFGREIETQYF
TRBD2,few,TRBV4-3,TRBJ2-1,TGCGCCAGCAGCCAAGAGGCGGAGCGGGAGTACAATGAGCAGTTCTTC,CASSQEAEREYNEQFF
TRBD1,-,TRBV9,TRBJ2-7,TGTGCCAGCAGCCCAAGGGACAGAATTACCTACGAGCAGTACTTC,CASSPRDRITYEQYF
-,-,TRBV30,TRBJ2-5,TGTGCCTGGAGTGTAGGGGGTGGAGAGACCCAGTACTTC,CAWSVGGGETQYF
-,-,TRBV19,TRBJ1-3,TGTGCCAGTAGTATAGTTTCGGGGTTCGGAAACACCATATATTTT,CASSIVSGFGNTIYF
TRBD2,few,TRBV5-1,TRBJ2-1,TGCGCCAGCAGCTTCGGACTAGCGGGATTGGATGAGCAGTTCTTC,CASSFGLAGLDEQFF
TRBD1,-,TRBV6-6,TRBJ1-5,TGTGCCAGCACTCTACAGGGGATCAATCAGCCCCAGCATTTT,CASTLQGINQPQHF
TRBD1,-,TRBV2,TRBJ1-4,TGTGCCAGCAGCATCCCGGGACAGGGGGATGAAAAACTGTTTTTT,CASSIPGQGDEKLFF
-,-,TRBV28,TRBJ2-2,TGTGCCAGCAGCCTACCCGGGGTGACGAACACCGGGGAGCTGTTTTTT,CASSLPGVTNTGELFF
TRBD2,-,TRBV28,TRBJ2-7,TGTGCCAGCAGTTTATTGGCTAGCGGGAGTCTGAACGAGCAGTACTTC,CASSLLASGSLNEQYF
-,-,TRBV5-4,TRBJ2-6,TGTGCCAGCAGCAAACTTGAGACTCCATCTGGGGCCAACGTCCTGACTTTC,CASSKLETPSGANVLTF
TRBD2,few,TRBV7-3,TRBJ2-3,TGTGCCAGCAGCCGGGACTACATCACAGATACGCAGTATTTT,CASSRDYITDTQYF
-,-,TRBV5-8,TRBJ2-2,TGTGCCAGCAGCTTTAAGGGCGGGACCGGGGAGCTGTTTTTT,CASSFKGGTGELFF
TRBD1,-,TRBV6-1,TRBJ1-5,TGTGCCAGCAGTGCGCAGGGGGCAAATCAGCCCCAGCATTTT,CASSAQGANQPQHF
-,few,TRBV7-9,TRBJ2-7,TGTGCCAGCAACCCTGCTGGGGCAGGGGATAGTTACGAGCAGTACTTC,CASNPAGAGDSYEQYF
TRBD2,-,TRBV5-6,TRBJ2-7,TGTGCCAGCAGCGCGGGACCGAGCGGGAGCTACGAGCAGTACTTC,CASSAGPSGSYEQYF
TRBD2,-,TRBV7-2,TRBJ2-1,TGTGCCAGCAGCACCCCGGGAGGTCCGTTCTTC,CASSTPGGPFF
-,-,TRBV28,TRBJ1-5,TGTGCCAGCAGTTTAGGAGTGGATACAGGGATTTTGTGGACCCAGCATTTT,CASSLGVDTGILWTQHF
TRBD1,-,TRBV2,TRBJ1-2,TGTGCCAGCAGTGAAGGGGGACAGGGGTTTGGAGGCTACACCTTC,CASSEGGQGFGGYTF
-,-,TRBV27,TRBJ1-2,TGTGCCAGCAGTTCCCAAACAACGTACTATGGCTACACCTTC,CASSSQTTYYGYTF
-,-,TRBV18,TRBJ1-3,TGTGCCAGCTCACCAGCTCTCCCCCACAACACTGGAAACACCATATATTTT,CASSPALPHNTGNTIYF
TRBD2,-,TRBV2,TRBJ2-2,TGTGCCAGCAGGGTAGCGGGAGCGAACACCGGGGAGCTGTTTTTT,CASRVAGANTGELFF
-,few,TRBV5-6,TRBJ1-3,TGTGCCAGCAGCTTTCCCCAGGGTACTGGAAACACCATATATTTT,CASSFPQGTGNTIYF
-,-,TRBV6-1,TRBJ1-2,TGTGCCAGCAGTGTCGGGGGGCCTAACAGGGAATTC,CASSVGGPNREF
-,-,TRBV2,TRBJ2-3,TGTGCCAGCAGTGAAAATTCTGATACGCAGTATTTT,CASSENSDTQYF
-,-,TRBV6-5,TRBJ1-5,TGTGCCAGCAGTTCCACGGGACACTGGCCCCAGCATTTT,CASSSTGHWPQHF
TRBD2,-,TRBV5-1,TRBJ2-1,TGCGCCAGCAGCTCTCGACTAGCGGGAGTTGTAAATGAGCAGTTCTTC,CASSSRLAGVVNEQFF
TRBD1,-,TRBV4-3,TRBJ2-7,TGCGCCAGCAGCCACGACAGGGGCTCCTACGAGCAGTACTTC,CASSHDRGSYEQYF
-,-,TRBV6-5,TRBJ1-1,TGTGCCAGCAGTTACTCGGAGGGGCGCACTGAAGCTTTCTTT,CASSYSEGRTEAFF
-,-,TRBV28,TRBJ2-4,TGTGCCAGCAGTACCCAGCAGGGCGGCAAAAACATTCAGTACTTC,CASSTQQGGKNIQYF
-,-,TRBV6-1,TRBJ2-6,TGTGCCAGCAGTGAACAGGGTTCTGGGGCCAACGTCCTGACTTTC,CASSEQGSGANVLTF
TRBD2,once,TRBV2,TRBJ2-1,TGTGCCAGCAGCCGGGGACTAGCGGGTATCTACAATGAGCAGTTCTTC,CASSRGLAGIYNEQFF
-,-,TRBV11-3,TRBJ2-7,TGTGCCAGCAGCCCGAGGGCCGGGTCCCTCGGCGGGCAGTACTTC,CASSPRAGSLGGQYF
TRBD2,few,TRBV10-1,TRBJ2-1,TGCGCCAGCATTTTAGCGGGCAGCTCCTACAATGAGCAGTTCTTC,CASILAGSSYNEQFF
-,-,TRBV30,TRBJ2-5,TGTGCCTGGACGGGGGATAGCCTAGAGGGGAAGACCCAGTACTTC,CAWTGDSLEGKTQYF
-,-,TRBV9,TRBJ1-5,TGTGCCAGCAGCGTAGACGGGGGGGGCTACAATCAGCCCCAGCATTTT,CASSVDGGGYNQPQHF
TRBD1,-,TRBV9,TRBJ2-7,TGTGCCAGCAGCGCCTCCCTCCGGGACAGGGGCTACGAGCAGTACTTC,CASSASLRDRGYEQYF
-,few,TRBV6-5,TRBJ1-1,TGTGCCAGCAGTTACCGCGGACAGATCAAAGCTTTCTTT,CASSYRGQIKAFF
-,-,TRBV2,TRBJ2-2,TGTGCCAGCAGTGAAGTCGGGAGCACCGGGGAGCTGTTTTTT,CASSEVGSTGELFF
TRBD2,-,TRBV7-6,TRBJ2-7,TGTGCCAGCAGCTTGACTAGCGGGAGTTACGAGCAGTACTTC,CASSLTSGSYEQYF
TRBD2,-,TRBV5-1,TRBJ2-2,TGCGCCAGCAGCCCCATAAGACCTAGCGGAGTCACCGGGGAGCTGTTTTTT,CASSPIRPSGVTGELFF
TRBD1,-,TRBV19,TRBJ1-5,TGTGCCAGTAGTATCCGGACAGGGGCCCCGAATCAGCCCCAGCATTTT,CASSIRTGAPNQPQHF
TRBD1,once,TRBV6-1,TRBJ1-1,TGTGCCAGCAGTGTAACAGGGGGGATAATGAACACTGAAGCTTTCTTT,CASSVTGGIMNTEAFF
-,-,TRBV28,TRBJ1-3,TGTGCCAGCAGTTATGGGACAATGTTAAACACCATATATTTT,CASSYGTMLNTIYF
TRBD2,once,TRBV6-1,TRBJ2-1,TGTGCCAGCAGCGATAGCGGGAGCTCCTACAATGAGCAGTTCTTC,CASSDSGSSYNEQFF
TRBD2,-,TRBV6-6,TRBJ2-7,TGTGCCAGCAGTTATCGAGTAGCGGGACTCAACGAGCAGTACTTC,CASSYRVAGLNEQYF
TRBD2,-,TRBV7-9,TRBJ2-7,TGTGCCAGCACGGGACTAGCGGCCTCCTACGAGCAGTACTTC,CASTGLAASYEQYF